The T cell receptor beta chain described here comes from a study of cytomegalovirus exposure and HLA in healthy donors. Vbeta (60) and Jbeta (13) primers were used in the PCR. Sequencing was performed with immunoSEQ multiplex PCR; in TCRdb, only in-frame clones are kept and a portion is missing. This table holds under 200,000 clones, around 83% found once. Worth noting for this clone: No antigen is known for it.

Per germline, CDR1 SGHRS and CDR2 YFSETQ. V shed 0 bases and J shed 1 base, with 5 bases lying between them. The CDR3 loop spans 15 amino acids. Study-wide results and caveats: Usually a TCR sequence was rare, but some public TCRs were found in many donors. Later findings reportedly placed an Asian-associated ancestry cluster below the 666-donor mean for N-insertions. Over 150 TCR beta chains were listed as cytomegalovirus-associated. For TCR beta chains, V- and J-gene trimming was later linked to a missense DCLRE1C variant.

V and J are TRBV5-1 and TRBJ2-6; D is unclear. The TCR sequence derives from a male donor in good health and CMV-seropositive. Sequencing was done on a sample of PBMCs. This chain's CDR3 is CASSLVGSGANVLTF. The CDR3 region has the DNA TGCGCCAGCAGCTTGGTCGGGTCTGGGGCCAACGTCCTGACTTTC. The entire variable domain, with the rest obtained from reference TRBV5-1 and TRBJ2-6, is as follows: KAGVTQTPRYLIKTRGQQVTLSCSPISGHRSVSWYQQTPGQGLQFLFEYFSETQRNKGNFPGRFSGRQFSNSRSEMNVSTLELGDSALYLCASSLVGSGANVLTFGAGSRLTVL.